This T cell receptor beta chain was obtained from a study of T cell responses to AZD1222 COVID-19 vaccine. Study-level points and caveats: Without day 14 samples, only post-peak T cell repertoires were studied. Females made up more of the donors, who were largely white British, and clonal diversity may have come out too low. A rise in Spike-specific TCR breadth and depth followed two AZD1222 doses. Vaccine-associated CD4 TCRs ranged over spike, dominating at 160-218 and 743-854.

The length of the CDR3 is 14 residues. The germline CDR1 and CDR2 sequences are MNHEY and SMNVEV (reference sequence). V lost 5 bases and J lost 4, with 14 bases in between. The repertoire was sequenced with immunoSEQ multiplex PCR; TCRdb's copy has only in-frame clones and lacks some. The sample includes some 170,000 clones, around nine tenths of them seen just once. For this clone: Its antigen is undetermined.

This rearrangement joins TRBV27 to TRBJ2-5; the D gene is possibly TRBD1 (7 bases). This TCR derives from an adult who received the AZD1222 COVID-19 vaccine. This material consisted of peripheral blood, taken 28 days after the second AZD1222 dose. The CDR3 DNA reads TGTGCCAGCAGTCGCCTTCAGGGGGGAGAGACCCAGTACTTC. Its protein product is CASSRLQGGETQYF.